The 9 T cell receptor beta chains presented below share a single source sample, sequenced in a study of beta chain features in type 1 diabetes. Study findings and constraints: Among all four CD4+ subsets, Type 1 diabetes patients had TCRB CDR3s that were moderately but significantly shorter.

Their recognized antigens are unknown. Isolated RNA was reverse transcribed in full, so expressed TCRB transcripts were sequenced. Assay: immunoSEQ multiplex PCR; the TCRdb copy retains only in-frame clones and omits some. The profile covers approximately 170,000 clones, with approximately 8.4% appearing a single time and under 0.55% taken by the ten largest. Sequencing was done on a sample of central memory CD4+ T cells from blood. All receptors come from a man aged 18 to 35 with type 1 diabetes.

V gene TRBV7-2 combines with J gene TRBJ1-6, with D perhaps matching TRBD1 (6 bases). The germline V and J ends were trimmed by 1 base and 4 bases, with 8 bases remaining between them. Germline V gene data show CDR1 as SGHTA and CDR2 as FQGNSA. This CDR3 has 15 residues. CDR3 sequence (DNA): TGTGCCAGCAGCTTAGGTACAGGGTATAATTCACCCCTCCACTTT. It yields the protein CASSLGTGYNSPLHF.

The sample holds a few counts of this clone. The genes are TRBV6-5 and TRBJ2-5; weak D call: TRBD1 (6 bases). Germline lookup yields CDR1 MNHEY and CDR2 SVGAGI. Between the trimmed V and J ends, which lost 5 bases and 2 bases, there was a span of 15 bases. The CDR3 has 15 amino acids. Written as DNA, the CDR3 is TGTGCCAGCAGTATAGGACAGCTCGCACAAGAGACCCAGTACTTC. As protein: CASSIGQLAQETQYF.

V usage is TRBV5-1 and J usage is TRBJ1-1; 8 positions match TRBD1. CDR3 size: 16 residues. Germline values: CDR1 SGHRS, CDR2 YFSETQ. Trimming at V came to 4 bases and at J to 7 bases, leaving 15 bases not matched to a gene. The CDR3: CASSQTTAQGAYEAFF. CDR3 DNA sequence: TGCGCCAGCAGCCAAACTACGGCCCAGGGGGCGTATGAAGCTTTCTTT.

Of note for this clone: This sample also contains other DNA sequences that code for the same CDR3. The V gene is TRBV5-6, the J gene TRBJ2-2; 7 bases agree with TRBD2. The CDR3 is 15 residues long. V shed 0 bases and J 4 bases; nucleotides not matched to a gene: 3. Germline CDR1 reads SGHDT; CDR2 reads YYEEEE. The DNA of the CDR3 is TGTGCCAGCAGCTTGGTAGCGGGCGGCACCGGGGAGCTGTTTTTT. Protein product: CASSLVAGGTGELFF.

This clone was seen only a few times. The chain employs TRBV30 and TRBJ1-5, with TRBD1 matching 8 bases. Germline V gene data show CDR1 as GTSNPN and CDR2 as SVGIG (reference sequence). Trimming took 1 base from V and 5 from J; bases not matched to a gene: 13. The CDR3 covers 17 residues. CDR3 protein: CAWSGQGASWGDQPQHF. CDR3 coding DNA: TGTGCCTGGAGTGGGCAGGGGGCATCCTGGGGCGATCAGCCCCAGCATTTT.

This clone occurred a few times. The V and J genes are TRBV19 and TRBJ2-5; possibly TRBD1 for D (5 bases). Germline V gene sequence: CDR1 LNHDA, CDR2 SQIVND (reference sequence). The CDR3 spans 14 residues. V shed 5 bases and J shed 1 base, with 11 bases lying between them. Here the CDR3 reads CASSVTAAQETQYF. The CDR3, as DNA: TGTGCCAGTAGTGTGACAGCCGCCCAAGAGACCCAGTACTTC.

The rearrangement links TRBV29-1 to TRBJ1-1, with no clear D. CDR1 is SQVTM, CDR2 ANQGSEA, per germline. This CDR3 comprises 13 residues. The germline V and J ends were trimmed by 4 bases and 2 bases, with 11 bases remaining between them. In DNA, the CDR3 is TGCAGCGTTGTAAGGGAGATCAACACTGAAGCTTTCTTT. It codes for CSVVREINTEAFF.

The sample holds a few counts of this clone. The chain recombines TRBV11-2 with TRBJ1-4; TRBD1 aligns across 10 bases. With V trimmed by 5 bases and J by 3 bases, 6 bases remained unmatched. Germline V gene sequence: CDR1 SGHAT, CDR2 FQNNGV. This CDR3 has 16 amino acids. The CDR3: CASSLRQGAPNEKLFF. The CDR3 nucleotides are TGTGCCAGCAGCCTCCGACAGGGGGCGCCTAATGAAAAACTGTTTTTT.

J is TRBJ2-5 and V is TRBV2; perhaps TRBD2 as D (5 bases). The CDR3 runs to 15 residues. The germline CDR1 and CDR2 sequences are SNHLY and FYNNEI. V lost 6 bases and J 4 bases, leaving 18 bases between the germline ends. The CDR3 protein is CASSPTWVGGETQYF. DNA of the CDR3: TGTGCCAGCAGCCCCACCTGGGTAGGAGGAGAGACCCAGTACTTC.